A selection of T cell receptor beta chains follows, all from one sample in a study of T cells in Graves' hyperthyroidism and ophthalmopathy. MiXCR was run by TCRdb on the multiplex PCR reads, yielding one entry per CDR3 protein. The sample has 40,000 to 60,000 distinct CDR3 sequences; roughly 51% are singletons. The specimen sequenced was peripheral blood or thyroid tissue (not recorded which). The receptors were sampled from a man younger than 35 with Graves' hyperthyroidism. Each CDR3 is given with its conserved first and last residue. D genes are given only for firm matches. A row's size may be missing; if present it is once, few, many or a size class.

TRBV2	-	-	TRBJ2-5	CASSYGGAEGTQYF	TGTGCCAGCAGTTACGGCGGAGCGGAGGGAACCCAGTACTTC
TRBV12-3/TRBV12-4	-	-	TRBJ2-7	CASSGGATYEQYF	TGTGCCAGCAGTGGAGGCGCTACCTACGAGCAGTACTTC
TRBV10-3	-	-	TRBJ1-4	CAISQGNEKLFF	TGTGCCATCAGCCAGGGTAATGAAAAACTGTTTTTT
TRBV9	many	TRBD1	TRBJ1-1	CASSVDGHRTGGFTEAFF	TGTGCCAGCAGCGTAGACGGACACCGGACAGGGGGCTTCACTGAAGCTTTCTTT
TRBV10-3	-	TRBD1	TRBJ2-5	CAISGTGRETQYF	TGTGCCATCAGCGGGACAGGGAGGGAGACCCAGTACTTC
TRBV6-1	many	-	TRBJ2-7	CASSEVQKRAYEQYF	TGTGCCAGCAGTGAAGTACAGAAGAGGGCCTACGAGCAGTACTTC
TRBV9	few	-	TRBJ1-1	CASSVQPQRSLSEAFF	TGTGCCAGCAGCGTGCAACCCCAACGGTCCCTGTCCGAAGCTTTCTTT
TRBV7-2	few	-	TRBJ2-7	CASSLAGAYEQYF	TGTGCCAGCAGCTTAGCAGGGGCCTACGAGCAGTACTTC
TRBV15	-	TRBD1	TRBJ2-7	CATSRAKSGQGYEQYF	TGTGCCACCAGCAGAGCAAAGTCGGGACAGGGCTACGAGCAGTACTTC
TRBV7-2	-	-	TRBJ2-7	CASSLAEWGAEQYF	TGTGCCAGCAGCTTAGCTGAGTGGGGCGCCGAGCAGTACTTC
TRBV5-1	many	-	TRBJ1-2	CASSARRSANYGYTF	TGCGCCAGCAGCGCTCGTCGGTCCGCAAACTATGGCTACACCTTC
TRBV7-2	many	-	TRBJ1-3	CASSSKQGSGNTIYF	TGTGCCAGCAGCTCGAAACAGGGCTCTGGAAACACCATATATTTT
TRBV20-1	once	-	TRBJ2-7	CSAIQGTYEQYF	TGCAGTGCTATCCAGGGTACCTACGAGCAGTACTTC
TRBV15	many	TRBD1	TRBJ2-2	CATSFRQGATGELFF	TGTGCCACCAGCTTCAGACAGGGGGCGACCGGGGAGCTGTTTTTT
TRBV27	many	-	TRBJ1-1	CASSLSGRQAFF	TGTGCCAGCAGTTTATCGGGTAGACAAGCTTTCTTT
TRBV6-5	many	-	TRBJ1-5	CASSYMRPGAQPQHF	TGTGCCAGCAGTTACATGCGTCCAGGGGCTCAGCCCCAGCATTTT
TRBV7-9	medium-sized	-	TRBJ1-5	CASSLRDQPQHF	TGTGCCAGCAGCTTACGGGATCAGCCCCAGCATTTT
TRBV20-1	-	TRBD1	TRBJ2-2	CSARKTGPDTGELFF	TGCAGTGCTAGAAAGACAGGGCCAGACACCGGGGAGCTGTTTTTT
TRBV5-1	few	-	TRBJ1-1	CASSLSNTEAFF	TGCGCCAGCAGCTTGTCAAACACTGAAGCTTTCTTT
TRBV29-1	-	-	TRBJ2-7	CSAGDGGAYEQYF	TGCAGCGCAGGGGACGGAGGGGCCTACGAGCAGTACTTC
TRBV20-1	-	-	TRBJ2-1	CSARAGTGPYNEQFF	TGCAGTGCTAGAGCCGGAACAGGGCCCTACAATGAGCAGTTCTTC
TRBV9	many	-	TRBJ1-1	CASSAQGEFTEAFF	TGTGCCAGCAGCGCTCAGGGAGAGTTCACTGAAGCTTTCTTT
TRBV7-9	medium-sized	TRBD1	TRBJ1-2	CASSLAQTGSSGYTF	TGTGCCAGCAGCTTAGCGCAGACAGGGTCGTCTGGCTACACCTTC
TRBV10-2	few	TRBD1	TRBJ1-5	CASSGQGRVNQPQHF	TGCGCCAGCAGTGGACAGGGAAGGGTCAATCAGCCCCAGCATTTT
TRBV27	-	-	TRBJ2-3	CASSLILPGTDTQYF	TGTGCCAGCAGTTTAATTTTGCCTGGCACAGATACGCAGTATTTT
TRBV4-3	many	-	TRBJ1-1	CASSRLTVDTEAFF	TGCGCCAGCAGCCGCTTAACAGTCGACACTGAAGCTTTCTTT